This note documents a single T cell receptor beta chain sequence. Its antigen remains unidentified. Germline-derived CDR1 and CDR2 are MNHEY and SVGEGT. The CDR3 length is 16 residues. V lost 4 bases and J lost 7, with 19 bases in between. This record belongs to a study of T cell responses to AZD1222 COVID-19 vaccine. Findings of the study overall: The study found Spike-specific TCR breadth and depth rose after two AZD1222 doses. Clonal diversity was possibly underestimated; the donors were predominantly white British and more often female. Sampling captured repertoires only after the peak T cell response.

Assay used: immunoSEQ multiplex PCR; TCRdb lists only in-frame clones, some missing. The data show over 150,000 clones, 90% seen once. This sequence originates from an adult in good health. The material was peripheral blood, obtained on day 0 of AZD1222 vaccination. The rearrangement links TRBV6-2 or TRBV6-3 to TRBJ2-2, with D possibly matching TRBD1 (6 bases). Here the CDR3 DNA reads TGTGCCAGCAGTTTCTTACAGGGATTGTGGGACGGGGAGCTGTTTTTT. Translated: CASSFLQGLWDGELFF.